These 18 T cell receptor beta chains were sequenced from one sample in a study of tumor-infiltrating lymphocytes in primary liver carcinoma. Starting material of about 0.45 ug total RNA yielded TCR beta cDNA via a constant-region primer. For TCR beta, libraries were produced by three nested multiplex PCR rounds using slightly modified ARM-PCR. TRBV1-TRBV30 forward primers paired with a C-beta reverse primer drove the first two PCR rounds, about 10 cycles each. One entry per CDR3 protein results from TCRdb running MiXCR on the multiplex PCR reads. The sample yields approximately 320,000 distinct CDR3 sequences, 45% to 70% seen once. RNA was extracted from whole blood without cell sorting, alongside germline DNA. The sequenced sample was peripheral blood. Source of these receptors: a young woman with primary liver carcinoma and hepatitis B virus infection.

For this clonotype: One base away lies a much larger clone, so this may be a sequencing read error. The chain carries TRBV6-2 or TRBV6-3 and TRBJ2-2, with D possibly being TRBD1 or TRBD2 (5 bases each). The CDR3 runs to 15 residues. The V gene's germline CDR1 is MNHEY and CDR2 SVGEGT. The CDR3 is CAPNGAVPNTGKLFF. CDR3 nucleotides: TGTGCCCCCAACGGGGCAGTTCCGAACACCGGGAAGCTGTTTTTT.

Comments on this clonotype: Germline and junction disagree at one end, which may indicate a read error. CDR3 sequence: CASSSGPQETQCF. CDR3 DNA: TGTGCCAGCAGCTCAGGACCTCAAGAGACCCAGTGCTTC. The chain has TRBV11-3 and TRBJ2-5; D gene unclear. In germline, CDR1 is SGHNT, CDR2 YENEEA. The CDR3 consists of 13 residues.

On this clonotype: The junction does not match germline at one end; this may be a read error. The V call is TRBV12-3 or TRBV12-4, the J call TRBJ2-7; TRBD1 or TRBD2 may be the D gene (5 bases each). CDR3 length: 12 residues. The CDR3 reads CPSSPRGCEQYF. The CDR3 DNA follows: TGTCCCAGCAGTCCCCGGGGCTGCGAGCAGTACTTC.

V is TRBV2 and J is TRBJ2-5; 9 bases align to TRBD1. Germline-derived CDR1 and CDR2 are SNHLY and FYNNEI. The CDR3 runs to 15 residues. J gave up 6 bases and V 7 bases, and 12 bases lay outside the gene matches. The CDR3 sequence is CASTAETGGSKTQYF. In DNA form, the CDR3 reads TGTGCCAGCACAGCAGAGACAGGGGGGTCTAAGACCCAGTACTTC.

This chain connects TRBV21-1 to TRBJ2-7. TRBV21-1 is a pseudogene. The CDR3 runs to 13 residues. The CDR3 loop is CASSRGPSRGQYF. CDR3 nucleotide sequence: TGTGCCAGCAGCAGAGGGCCATCTCGGGGGCAGTACTTC.

This clonotype was seen a few times. The chain employs TRBV5-6 and TRBJ2-2, with TRBD2 identical over 8 bases. CDR1 and CDR2 from the germline V gene are SGHDT and YYEEEE. V lost 3 bases and J lost 3; bases outside the gene matches: 10. The CDR3 contains 17 residues. This CDR3 reads CASSSRELAEYTGELFF. The DNA for the CDR3 is TGTGCCAGCAGCTCGCGAGAACTAGCGGAGTACACCGGGGAGCTGTTTTTT.

This clonotype was counted a few times. V gene TRBV6-5 combines with J gene TRBJ2-7; no definite D call. The ends were cut back, 6 bases at V and 4 bases at J, with 13 bases in the middle. Germline V gene sequence: CDR1 MNHEY, CDR2 SVGAGI. The CDR3 is 13 amino acids. The CDR3, as DNA: TGTGCCAGCAGCCTAAAATTTAAATACGAGCAGTACTTC. Its protein is CASSLKFKYEQYF.

As to this clonotype: Just one base apart from a much larger clone, this may be a read error. The V call is TRBV6-2 or TRBV6-3, the J call TRBJ2-1; D is undetermined. The CDR3 contains 13 residues. Germline V gene sequence: CDR1 MNHEY, CDR2 SVGEGT. CDR3 protein: CAGSYVGVGEQFF. The DNA of the CDR3 is TGTGCCGGCAGTTACGTTGGGGTCGGTGAGCAGTTCTTC.

Points on this clonotype: This may stem from a read error, because a much larger clone lies one nucleotide away. J is TRBJ2-7 and V is TRBV6-6; TRBD1 or TRBD2 may be the D gene (7 bases each). Trimming took off 10 bases at V and 6 bases at J, with 19 bases between the two ends. CDR1 is MNHNY, CDR2 SVGAGI, per germline (reference sequence). The CDR3 contains 13 residues. The CDR3 DNA is TGTGCCATCAGAAACCAGGGGGGGTCCGAGCAGTACTTC. This codes for CAIRNQGGSEQYF.

V usage is TRBV4-2 and J usage is TRBJ1-5; the D is unclear. The ends were cut back, 5 bases at V and 2 bases at J, with 13 bases in the middle. The CDR3 is 15 amino acids. In germline, CDR1 is LGHNA, CDR2 YNFKEQ. The DNA of the CDR3 is TGTGCCAGCAGCAAAACTCTCTTTGGCAATCAGCCCCAGCATTTT. Protein product: CASSKTLFGNQPQHF.

The V and J genes are TRBV12-3 or TRBV12-4 and TRBJ2-1; 9 bases are shared with TRBD2. This CDR3 has 13 residues. V lost 0 bases to trimming and J lost 10 bases; unmatched junction nucleotides: 1. The CDR3 spells CASSLATSGEQFF. The DNA of the CDR3 is TGTGCCAGCAGTTTAGCGACTAGCGGAGAGCAGTTCTTC.

Comment on this clonotype: Possible read error: a much larger clone is one base away. The genes are TRBV29-1 and TRBJ2-1; D may be TRBD1 or TRBD2 (6 bases each). There are 14 residues in the CDR3. Germline CDR1 and CDR2: SQVTM and ANQGSEA. CDR3 amino acids: CRARRGDSYNEQFF. CDR3 DNA: TGCAGGGCCCGGAGGGGGGACTCCTACAATGAGCAGTTCTTC.

The chain recombines TRBV28 with TRBJ2-1; D gene uncertain. The V gene lost 6 bases and the J gene lost 6 bases, with 15 bases spanning the gap. This CDR3 is built from 14 residues. CDR1 MDHEN and CDR2 SYDVKM come from the germline V gene. In nucleotides, the CDR3 is TGTGCCAGCAGACGGCGTCCGGTTAGCAATGAGCAGTTCTTC. Amino acids: CASRRRPVSNEQFF. The full variable domain, in which reference TRBV28 and TRBJ2-1 provide the parts outside the CDR3, is DVKVTQSSRYLVKRTGEKVFLECVQDMDHENMFWYRQDPGLGLRLIYFSYDVKMKEKGDIPEGYSVSREKKERFSLILESASTNQTSMYLCASRRRPVSNEQFFGPGTRLTVL.

A note on this clonotype: Compared with germline, one end of the junction differs, possibly owing to a read error. The DNA of the CDR3 is TGCAGCGTTTCGAGTGGACAGTTAGGGCAGCCCCAGCTTTTT. Its protein product is CSVSSGQLGQPQLF. This sequence joins TRBV29-1 and TRBJ1-5, with a weak D call TRBD1 (6 bases). This CDR3 spans 14 amino acids. The germline CDR1 and CDR2 sequences are SQVTM and ANQGSEA.

The chain has TRBV12-5 and TRBJ2-7; 8 bases are shared with TRBD1. This CDR3 contains 12 residues. With 6 bases clipped from V and 6 bases from J, the junction kept 4 bases outside the gene matches. Germline CDR1 reads LGHNT; CDR2 reads FRNRAP. The CDR3 sequence: CASGTGAREQYF. In DNA form, the CDR3 reads TGTGCTAGTGGGACAGGGGCACGCGAGCAGTACTTC.

CDR3 sequence: CASRTPGVHNSPLHF. For the CDR3, the DNA is TGTGCCAGCAGAACCCCCGGGGTTCATAATTCACCCCTCCACTTT. The chain employs TRBV28 and TRBJ1-6; D call uncertain. Germline V gene data show CDR1 as MDHEN and CDR2 as SYDVKM. The CDR3 runs 15 residues. V was cut by 6 bases and J by 5 bases, with 14 bases left in between.

Comments on this clonotype: A much larger clone differs from this one at a single base, so this may be a read error. The rearrangement joins TRBV29-1 to TRBJ2-1; 10 bases map to TRBD2. Germline V gene data show CDR1 as SQVTM and CDR2 as ANQGSEA. J lost 14 bases, V lost 6 bases, and 10 bases had no gene match. The CDR3 consists of 12 residues. In DNA form, the CDR3 reads TGCAGCGTGGGACAAGCGGGAGGGCCCAAGTTCTTC. Amino acid sequence: CSVGQAGGPKFF.

To note about this clonotype: At one end, the junction sequence differs from germline, possibly due to a read error. The chain carries TRBV4-1 and TRBJ2-2, with 9 bases matching TRBD1. Per germline, CDR1 MGHRA and CDR2 YSYEKL. This CDR3 is built from 16 residues. CDR3 nucleotide sequence: TGCGCCAGCAGCCCGCAACCGGGACAGGGATCGGGGGAGCCGTTTTTT. Protein: CASSPQPGQGSGEPFF.